Following are 14 T cell receptor beta chains from one sample sequenced in a study of blood T cell repertoires in COVID-19. Libraries were prepared by immunoSEQ multiplex PCR; TCRdb keeps only in-frame clonotypes and omits some of them. The sample has about 180,000 clones; about 86% are singletons. Sequenced material: peripheral blood. These receptors came from a woman between 70 and 85 years old with COVID-19, enrolled during active disease.

V usage is TRBV7-9 and J usage is TRBJ1-2, with TRBD1 as a possible D gene (6 bases). Germline V CDR1 and CDR2: SEHNR, FQNEAQ (reference sequence). V was cut by 1 base and J by 0 bases, with 18 bases left in between. The CDR3 loop spans 18 amino acids. The DNA for the CDR3 is TGTGCCAGCAGCTTAGGGACAGCTACCAGGATAGCTAACTATGGCTACACCTTC. Translated, it gives CASSLGTATRIANYGYTF.

The chain links TRBV28 to TRBJ1-2; D ambiguous. Looked up from germline, CDR1 is MDHEN and CDR2 is SYDVKM. V lost 6 bases to trimming and J lost 7 bases, with 15 bases between them. CDR3 length equals 13 residues. The CDR3 region is CASSPPGLGGYTF. CDR3 nucleotides: TGTGCCAGCAGCCCTCCCGGGTTGGGTGGCTACACCTTC.

The genes are TRBV9 and TRBJ2-1, with TRBD1 matching over 10 bases. CDR1 SGDLS and CDR2 YYNGEE come from the germline V gene. CDR3 length: 17 residues. The J segment lost 10 bases and the V segment lost 0 bases, leaving 13 bases of the junction unmatched. The CDR3 loop reads CASSVAGGTGVISEQFF. The CDR3 region has the DNA TGTGCCAGCAGCGTAGCTGGTGGGACAGGGGTAATAAGCGAGCAGTTCTTC. Based on the CDR3 plus reference TRBV9 and TRBJ2-1, the full variable domain is DSGVTQTPKHLITATGQRVTLRCSPRSGDLSVYWYQQSLDQGLQFLIQYYNGEERAKGNILERFSAQQFPDLHSELNLSSLELGDSALYFCASSVAGGTGVISEQFFGPGTRLTVL.

J is TRBJ2-4 and V is TRBV11-2; TRBD1 is a possible D gene (5 bases). The germline CDR1 and CDR2 sequences are SGHAT and FQNNGV. The V gene lost 5 bases and the J gene lost 6 bases, with 14 bases spanning the gap. CDR3 length: 14 amino acids. The chain's CDR3 is CASSPGFQGNIQYF. As DNA, the CDR3 is TGTGCCAGCAGCCCAGGTTTCCAGGGAAACATTCAGTACTTC.

Only a few counts were recorded for this clone. The genes are TRBV30 and TRBJ1-1; 7 bases map to TRBD1. CDR3 length equals 13 residues. J was trimmed by 4 bases and V by 4 bases; bases with no gene match: 6. Germline CDR1 reads GTSNPN; CDR2 reads SVGIG (reference sequence). The CDR3 loop is CAWNRGRSTEAFF. The CDR3 bases are TGTGCCTGGAACAGGGGTCGGTCCACTGAAGCTTTCTTT.

The chain recombines TRBV5-1 with TRBJ2-5; TRBD2 might be the D (5 bases). Germline V lookup: CDR1 SGHRS, CDR2 YFSETQ. The CDR3 length is 17 residues. Trimming cost V 0 bases and J 0 bases, with 15 bases left between them. CDR3 coding DNA: TGCGCCAGCAGCTTGGAGGCAGCCTTGCGGGACCAAGAGACCCAGTACTTC. This encodes CASSLEAALRDQETQYF.

V is TRBV5-6 and J is TRBJ1-3; D is unresolved. This CDR3 has 17 amino acids. Trimming left V 1 base short and J 0 bases short, with 14 bases between. Germline V gene lookup returns CDR1 SGHDT and CDR2 YYEEEE. Here the CDR3 reads CASSLSLPFSSGNTIYF. CDR3 nucleotide sequence: TGTGCCAGCAGCTTGAGTCTTCCCTTTAGCTCTGGAAACACCATATATTTT.

This clone was observed a handful of times. The chain is built from TRBV4-1 and TRBJ1-5; possible D gene TRBD1, 6 bases. V was clipped by 2 bases and J by 6 bases, with 14 bases between them. The CDR3 runs to 15 residues. Per germline, CDR1 MGHRA and CDR2 YSYEKL. The CDR3 DNA is TGCGCCAGCAGCCAACAACAGGGTCCCCGTCAGCCCCAGCATTTT. Amino acid sequence: CASSQQQGPRQPQHF.

This chain links TRBV6-4 with TRBJ1-1; D gene unclear. The V gene's germline CDR1 is MRHNA and CDR2 SNTAGT. The CDR3 spans 13 residues. With 6 bases removed from V and 1 base from J, the gap between germline ends came to 9 bases. This CDR3 reads CASRQSSNTEAFF. CDR3 bases: TGTGCCAGCAGACAGAGCTCGAACACTGAAGCTTTCTTT.

The chain combines TRBV12-3 or TRBV12-4 with TRBJ2-5, with a weak D call TRBD2 (6 bases). This CDR3 is built from 13 residues. Deletions cut 4 bases from V and 5 bases from J, with 11 bases between. In DNA form, the CDR3 reads TGTGCCAGCAGTTCCGGCGGGATCGAGACCCAGTACTTC. Translating it yields CASSSGGIETQYF.

This sequence joins TRBV5-1 and TRBJ2-7, with 8 bases matching TRBD2. The CDR3 consists of 13 residues. Germline CDR1 is SGHRS and CDR2 is YFSETQ. Trimming removed 4 bases from V and 3 bases from J; junction bases left unmatched: 3. CDR3 in DNA: TGCGCCAGCAGCGACAGCGGGAGCTACGAGCAGTACTTC. Translating gives CASSDSGSYEQYF.

The chain joins TRBV5-8 to TRBJ2-3; D is unclear. The CDR3 contains 12 residues. Germline V gene data show CDR1 as SGHTS and CDR2 as YDEGEE. The V end lost 2 bases, the J end lost 3 bases, and 4 bases lay between the germline ends. Here the CDR3 reads CASSFRTDTQYF. The CDR3 DNA reads TGTGCCAGCAGCTTTCGGACAGATACGCAGTATTTT.

In this sample, this clone turned up once. The chain combines TRBV3-1 (or the pseudogene TRBV3-2) with TRBJ1-1, with D maybe TRBD1 (6 bases). This CDR3 contains 12 residues. Germline V gene sequence: CDR1 LGHDT, CDR2 YNNKEL (reference sequence). Trimming took off 1 base at V and 10 bases at J, with 10 bases between the two ends. CDR3 DNA: TGTGCCAGCAGCCAAGCAGGGGCTTTAGCTTTCTTT. It encodes CASSQAGALAFF.

This clone appeared a few times. J is TRBJ2-7 and V is TRBV2, with TRBD1 identical over 7 bases. The CDR3 sequence is 15 residues long. V shed 7 bases, J shed 6 bases, and the junction held 15 bases outside the gene matches. Per germline, CDR1 SNHLY and CDR2 FYNNEI. Written as DNA, the CDR3 is TGTGCCAGCAAACTAACCGGGACAGACGTTTCCGAGCAGTACTTC. Amino acids: CASKLTGTDVSEQYF.